This TCR beta chain comes out of a study of liver allograft versus peripheral blood T cells. Background on the study: Transplanted livers and recipients' peripheral blood had their T cell receptor repertoires compared.

Study observations and caveats: Repertoires of T cell receptors in liver allografts reportedly differed from peripheral blood repertoires.

With regard to this clonotype: What it binds is unknown.

TCRdb re-called the reads with MiXCR, one entry per CDR3 protein. The profile covers about 7,800 distinct CDR3 sequences, with approximately 15% appearing a single time and approximately 1.5% taken by the ten largest. V lost 7 bases to trimming and J lost 3 bases; unmatched junction nucleotides: 11. The CDR3 covers 15 residues. Germline V gene lookup returns CDR1 SGHDN and CDR2 FVKESK. The TCR comes from a human patient who had a liver transplant. Some T cells may have originated in the graft donor. The V and J genes are TRBV14 and TRBJ1-1, with TRBD1 matching over 7 bases. CDR3 sequence reads: CASTRGVGRDTEAFF. The CDR3 bases are TGTGCCAGCACCAGGGGGGTAGGGCGCGACACTGAAGCTTTCTTT. Complete variable domain (other parts from reference TRBV14 and TRBJ1-1): EAGVTQFPSHSVIEKGQTVTLRCDPISGHDNLYWYRRVMGKEIKFLLHFVKESKQDESGMPNNRFLAERTGGTYSTLKVQPAELEDSGVYFCASTRGVGRDTEAFFGQGTRLTVV.